This entry concerns a single T cell receptor beta chain. Its antigen is as yet unknown. The data originate from a study of CD8 T cells in Susac syndrome. Findings and limits, study-wide: There were 15 to 20 Susac-specific public clones in total CD8+ repertoires and a few in CD8+ TEMRA repertoires.

The RNA input was about 0.45 to 1 ug, and it was reverse transcribed with random hexamers. Coverage of TCR beta CDR3 amplification by immunoSEQ multiplex PCR extended to 54 Vbeta and 13 Jbeta. TCRdb reprocessed the immunoSEQ multiplex PCR reads via MiXCR and lists one record per CDR3 protein. The sample has 130,000 or so distinct CDR3 sequences, around 94% seen once; the top ten hold around 0.27%. CDR1 is SGHRS and CDR2 is YFSETQ in the germline V gene. V was trimmed by 4 bases and J by 2 bases, leaving 7 bases between them. The CDR3 runs 12 residues. The TCR originated in a human donor with Susac syndrome. The chain recombines TRBV5-1 with TRBJ2-7, with D possibly matching TRBD1 (5 bases). Sequenced: CD8+ T cells from PBMCs. The CDR3, as DNA: TGCGCCAGCAGCGAGACAGCCTACGAGCAGTACTTC. Its translation: CASSETAYEQYF.